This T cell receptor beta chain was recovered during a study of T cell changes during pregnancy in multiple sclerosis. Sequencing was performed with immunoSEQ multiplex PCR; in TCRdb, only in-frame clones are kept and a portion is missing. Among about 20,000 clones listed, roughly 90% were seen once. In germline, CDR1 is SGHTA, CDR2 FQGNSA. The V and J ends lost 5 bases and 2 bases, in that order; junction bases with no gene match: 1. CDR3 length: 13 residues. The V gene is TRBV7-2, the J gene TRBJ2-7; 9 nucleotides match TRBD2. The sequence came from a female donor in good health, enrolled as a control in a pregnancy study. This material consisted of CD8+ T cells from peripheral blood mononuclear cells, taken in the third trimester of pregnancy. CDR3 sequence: CASSRGGAYEQYF. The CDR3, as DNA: TGTGCCAGCAGCCGCGGGGGGGCCTACGAGCAGTACTTC. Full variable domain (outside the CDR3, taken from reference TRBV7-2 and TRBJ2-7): GAGVSQSPSNKVTEKGKDVELRCDPISGHTALYWYRQSLGQGLEFLIYFQGNSAPDKSGLPSDRFSAERTGGSVSTLTIQRTQQEDSAVYLCASSRGGAYEQYFGPGTRLTVT.